Listed here is a single T cell receptor beta chain. Its specificity is unknown. CDR1 MGHRA and CDR2 YSYEKL come from the germline V gene. The CDR3 extends over 14 amino acids. The V end lost 0 bases, the J end lost 3 bases, and 9 bases lay between the germline ends. TCRdb's table, derived via immunoSEQ multiplex PCR, lists solely in-frame clones and lacks some. The table shows around 97,000 clones, with roughly 93% occurring only once. The sample is drawn from a study of graft-versus-host responses after intestinal transplantation. The sequencing used unstimulated CD8+ T cells sorted from spleen or lymph node cells, collected before intestinal transplant. This chain uses TRBV4-1 with TRBJ2-7; D call uncertain. The source is a human donor who received an intestinal transplant. The CDR3 DNA reads TGCGCCAGCAGCCAAGAAAGTCAGATCTACGAGCAGTACTTC. Amino acid sequence: CASSQESQIYEQYF.